This T cell receptor (beta chain) was obtained from a study of T cell repertoires in cytomegalovirus infection. At the level of the study: Both a matching HLA type and CMV infection were indicated by public TCR beta signatures.

Trimming took 8 bases from V and 8 from J, leaving 13 bases between them. CDR1 and CDR2 from the germline V gene are MNHNY and SVGAGI (reference sequence). The CDR3 has 13 amino acids. This clonotype was picked up one time. Its specificity is not known. From the reads, TCRdb called clonotypes with MiXCR, one entry per CDR3 protein. The sample shows 350,000 to 500,000 distinct CDR3 sequences, roughly a third of them seen only once. The study, taken as a whole, reports: CMV-specific TCR beta clonotypes restricted by HLA-C were the ones dominating the ex vivo response.

Sequences were obtained from PBMCs. The sequence was collected from a human donor in good health (CMV status not recorded). Some clones in this sample may be carry-over from other donors' samples. V and J are TRBV6-6 and TRBJ1-6, with a possible D match to TRBD1 (5 bases). CDR3 sequence reads: CASGLRRDSPLHF. The CDR3 DNA sequence: TGTGCCAGCGGGCTCCGCAGGGATTCACCCCTCCACTTT.